Following are 30 T cell receptor beta chains from one sample sequenced in a study of cytomegalovirus exposure and HLA in healthy donors. The PCR made use of 60 Vbeta and 13 Jbeta primers. The repertoire was sequenced with immunoSEQ multiplex PCR; TCRdb's copy has only in-frame clones and lacks some. This sample has some 150,000 clones; approximately 77% occur once, and the top ten carry approximately 1.4%. The sample comprised PBMCs. All receptors derive from a woman in her thirties or forties in good health and CMV-seronegative.

The gene calls are TRBV10-3 and TRBJ2-1; 8 bases fit TRBD2. V was clipped by 3 bases and J by 5 bases; unmatched bases: 6. This CDR3 is built from 15 residues. Germline CDR1 is ENHRY and CDR2 is SYGVKD. The CDR3 here is CAISEGSGANNEQFF. DNA of the CDR3: TGTGCCATCAGTGAAGGTAGCGGGGCTAACAATGAGCAGTTCTTC.

This sequence joins TRBV28 and TRBJ2-1; 13 nucleotides agree with TRBD2. The CDR3 is made up of 15 amino acids. The germline V gene encodes CDR1 MDHEN and CDR2 SYDVKM. Trimming cost V 6 bases and J 5 bases; bases outside gene matches: 4. CDR3 coding DNA: TGTGCCAGCAGCCTGGGGACTAGCGGGGACAATGAGCAGTTCTTC. Its translation: CASSLGTSGDNEQFF.

The V gene is TRBV6-1, the J gene TRBJ1-5, with 10 bases identical to TRBD1. Looked up from germline, CDR1 is MNHNS and CDR2 is SASEGT. The CDR3 consists of 16 residues. V lost 1 base and J lost 7; bases outside the gene matches: 7. Written as DNA, the CDR3 is TGTGCCAGCAGTGAAGGCTGGACAGGGGGAGGGCAGCCCCAGCATTTT. Protein: CASSEGWTGGGQPQHF.

The chain has TRBV6-5 and TRBJ1-1, with 7 bases matching TRBD1. Germline V lookup: CDR1 MNHEY, CDR2 SVGAGI. This CDR3 spans 16 amino acids. V trimming: 2 bases; J trimming: 0 bases; junction bases outside the gene matches: 6. The CDR3 DNA sequence: TGTGCCAGCAGTTACAGGACAGGTAGGATGAACACTGAAGCTTTCTTT. Residues: CASSYRTGRMNTEAFF.

The chain recombines TRBV10-3 with TRBJ2-7; the D is unclear. The CDR3 totals 12 residues. Trimming took off 8 bases at V and 0 bases at J, with 8 bases between the two ends. The germline CDR1 and CDR2 sequences are ENHRY and SYGVKD. The CDR3 sequence is CAIGLSSYEQYF. As DNA, the CDR3 is TGTGCCATCGGGCTAAGCTCCTACGAGCAGTACTTC.

The chain is built from TRBV5-4 and TRBJ2-7; 8 bases fit TRBD1. The J segment lost 5 bases and the V segment lost 3 bases, leaving 4 bases of the junction unmatched. CDR3 length: 13 amino acids. Germline V CDR1 and CDR2: SGHNT, YYREEE (reference sequence). The CDR3 spells CASSWTGNHEQYF. DNA for the CDR3: TGTGCCAGCAGCTGGACAGGGAACCACGAGCAGTACTTC.

This chain uses TRBV7-6 with TRBJ1-3, with TRBD1 as a possible D gene (5 bases). The CDR3 has 18 residues. Germline CDR1 is SGHVS and CDR2 is FNYEAQ. V lost 2 bases and J lost 1, with 18 bases in between. The CDR3 DNA is TGTGCCAGCAGCTTAATCGTTGGGGCGTCATGGTCTGGAAACACCATATATTTT. Translation: CASSLIVGASWSGNTIYF.

The rearrangement links TRBV25-1 to TRBJ1-1, with D uncertain. The CDR3 consists of 14 residues. Germline lookup yields CDR1 MGHDK and CDR2 SYGVNS. V lost 8 bases, J lost 0 bases, and 13 bases lay in between. This chain's CDR3 is CASVEAGLNTEAFF. CDR3 DNA sequence: TGTGCCAGCGTTGAAGCGGGCCTGAACACTGAAGCTTTCTTT.

The J gene is TRBJ1-5, the V gene TRBV15, with TRBD1 matching 8 bases. V lost 3 bases, J lost 7 bases, and 8 bases stayed unmatched. This CDR3 has 15 residues. Germline V gene sequence: CDR1 LNHNV, CDR2 YYDKDF (reference sequence). The CDR3 region is CATSRGGQGKQPQHF. The DNA of the CDR3 is TGTGCCACCAGCAGGGGCGGACAGGGTAAACAGCCCCAGCATTTT.

The CDR3 reads CASRLGLPPGNTIYF. The CDR3 DNA is TGTGCCAGCAGGCTGGGACTTCCCCCAGGAAACACCATATATTTT. The J gene is TRBJ1-3, the V gene TRBV28, with a weak D call TRBD1 (5 bases). V was clipped by 6 bases and J by 4 bases, with 16 bases between them. The CDR3 runs 15 residues. Looked up from germline, CDR1 is MDHEN and CDR2 is SYDVKM. The full variable domain, rest sourced from reference TRBV28 and TRBJ1-3, is DVKVTQSSRYLVKRTGEKVFLECVQDMDHENMFWYRQDPGLGLRLIYFSYDVKMKEKGDIPEGYSVSREKKERFSLILESASTNQTSMYLCASRLGLPPGNTIYFGEGSWLTVV.

V is TRBV5-6 and J is TRBJ2-2; D remains unclear. The germline V gene has CDR1 SGHDT and CDR2 YYEEEE. The CDR3 spans 12 residues. With 1 base removed from V and 6 bases from J, the gap between germline ends came to 4 bases. CDR3 amino acids: CASSLRSGELFF. The CDR3 DNA follows: TGTGCCAGCAGCTTGCGTTCCGGGGAGCTGTTTTTT.

This clone was counted only a few times. The chain joins TRBV29-1 to TRBJ1-2; tentatively, D is TRBD1 (6 bases). The CDR3 consists of 12 residues. Germline V gene data show CDR1 as SQVTM and CDR2 as ANQGSEA. The V end was cut by 0 bases, the J end by 8 bases, with 10 bases between. CDR3 in DNA: TGCAGCGTTGAAGATGTAGGGGGAGGCTACACCTTC. Protein: CSVEDVGGGYTF.

The chain carries TRBV5-1 and TRBJ2-5; 8 bases match TRBD1. CDR1 is SGHRS, CDR2 YFSETQ, per germline. V dropped 3 bases and J dropped 4; count of bases not matched to a gene: 8. This CDR3 comprises 15 residues. CDR3 loop: CASSSTGGHGETQYF. The CDR3 bases are TGCGCCAGCAGCTCAACAGGGGGTCACGGAGAGACCCAGTACTTC.

Comment on this clone: A read error may account for a junction end that differs from germline. V is TRBV7-9 and J is TRBJ1-5; 8 nucleotides align to TRBD1. Per germline, CDR1 SEHNR and CDR2 FQNEAQ (reference sequence). This CDR3 has 16 amino acids. CDR3 sequence: CSSSLVSGTGGQPQHF. For the CDR3, the DNA is TGTTCCAGCAGCTTAGTATCCGGGACAGGAGGTCAGCCCCAGCATTTT.

The chain carries TRBV6-5 and TRBJ2-1; 7 bases map to TRBD2. This CDR3 is built from 15 residues. Unmatched junction bases numbered 7, after V lost 3 bases and J lost 5 bases. Germline values: CDR1 MNHEY, CDR2 SVGAGI. As DNA, the CDR3 is TGTGCCAGCAGTTATGCTGGCGGGGGTAACAATGAGCAGTTCTTC. As protein: CASSYAGGGNNEQFF.

This chain joins TRBV10-3 and TRBJ1-1, with 9 bases identical to TRBD1. The CDR3 spans 15 residues. CDR1 and CDR2 (germline): ENHRY, SYGVKD. V lost 11 bases and J lost 1; bases outside the gene matches: 11. CDR3: CASGTGIGWNTEAFF. For the CDR3, the DNA is TGTGCCTCTGGGACAGGGATAGGGTGGAACACTGAAGCTTTCTTT.

The CDR3 bases are TGTGCCTGGAGTGTAAGCAACGATCAGCCCCAGCATTTT. Its translation: CAWSVSNDQPQHF. The gene calls are TRBV30 and TRBJ1-5; D ambiguous. This CDR3 has 13 residues. V was shortened by 0 bases and J by 5 bases, with 8 bases between the two germline ends. Looked up from germline, CDR1 is GTSNPN and CDR2 is SVGIG (reference sequence).

V is TRBV20-1 and J is TRBJ1-2; 7 nucleotides match TRBD1. The CDR3 spans 10 residues. Germline lookup yields CDR1 DFQATT and CDR2 SNEGSKA (reference sequence). The junction had 1 base not matched to a gene; V was cut back by 5 bases and J by 7 bases. The CDR3 region is CSARDSGYTF. The CDR3 DNA is TGCAGTGCTCGGGACAGTGGCTACACCTTC.

The CDR3 DNA follows: TGTGCCAGCAGCTTATTCAGGGGTAGCGATATAGAAGCTTTCTTT. Translation gives CASSLFRGSDIEAFF. This sequence joins TRBV7-2 and TRBJ1-1; weak D call: TRBD1 (6 bases). The CDR3 totals 15 residues. V lost 2 bases and J lost 8, with 18 bases in between. Germline V gene data show CDR1 as SGHTA and CDR2 as FQGNSA.

This clone showed up just a few times. The V gene is TRBV5-6, the J gene TRBJ2-7; D is unclear. The V end was cut by 4 bases, the J end by 1 base, with 9 bases between. In germline, CDR1 is SGHDT, CDR2 YYEEEE. This CDR3 spans 13 amino acids. DNA of the CDR3: TGTGCCAGCAGCAGAGAGTTGTCCTACGAGCAGTACTTC. This encodes CASSRELSYEQYF.

This clone was observed a few times. J is TRBJ2-2 and V is TRBV2; 11 bases fit TRBD2. Per germline, CDR1 SNHLY and CDR2 FYNNEI. Trimming cost V 6 bases and J 3 bases; bases outside gene matches: 12. The CDR3 extends over 18 amino acids. The CDR3 DNA follows: TGTGCCAGCAGCCTTGGGGGTAGCGGGGGGGCCGACACCGGGGAGCTGTTTTTT. It codes for CASSLGGSGGADTGELFF.

This rearrangement joins TRBV11-2 to TRBJ2-7, with TRBD1 as a possible D gene (5 bases). This CDR3 has 14 amino acids. Germline CDR1 and CDR2: SGHAT and FQNNGV. The V end lost 5 bases, the J end lost 2 bases, and 13 bases lay between the germline ends. In DNA, the CDR3 is TGTGCCAGCAGCCCACAGACAGTTACCTACGAGCAGTACTTC. Its protein product is CASSPQTVTYEQYF.

The rearrangement joins TRBV2 to TRBJ1-5, with D perhaps TRBD1 (6 bases). CDR1 and CDR2 (germline): SNHLY, FYNNEI. V was cut by 3 bases and J by 1 base, with 10 bases left in between. The CDR3 is made up of 15 amino acids. The DNA for the CDR3 is TGTGCCAGCAGTGAGGGGACACGAAGCAATCAGCCCCAGCATTTT. Translation: CASSEGTRSNQPQHF.

V is TRBV4-1 and J is TRBJ1-4; a possible D gene is TRBD1 (5 bases). The germline CDR1 and CDR2 sequences are MGHRA and YSYEKL. The V end was cut by 0 bases, the J end by 0 bases, with 17 bases between. The CDR3 totals 19 residues. CDR3 nucleotide sequence: TGCGCCAGCAGCCAAGACCGCGGCGCAGGGCCGGCAACTAATGAAAAACTGTTTTTT. Amino acids: CASSQDRGAGPATNEKLFF.

The chain couples TRBV6-5 to TRBJ1-2, with D unclear. Trimming removed 7 bases at V and 0 bases at J, with 12 bases between. Germline-derived CDR1 and CDR2 are MNHEY and SVGAGI. CDR3 length equals 14 residues. CDR3 in DNA: TGTGCCAGCATGAACCACGGAGCTAACTATGGCTACACCTTC. This translates into CASMNHGANYGYTF.

The rearrangement joins TRBV7-3 to TRBJ2-1, with TRBD1 matching 7 bases. Germline V gene data show CDR1 as SGHTA and CDR2 as FQGTGA. The trim removed 5 bases at V and 0 bases at J, leaving 7 bases unmatched. The CDR3 contains 16 residues. The CDR3: CASSRRGISSYNEQFF. The CDR3, as DNA: TGTGCCAGCAGCCGCAGGGGGATTAGCTCCTACAATGAGCAGTTCTTC.

The V and J genes are TRBV15 and TRBJ2-7, with TRBD1 identical over 9 bases. The germline gives CDR1 LNHNV, CDR2 YYDKDF (reference sequence). Germline trimming cut 5 bases from V and 1 base from J; bases unmatched to any gene: 3. This CDR3 has 14 residues. The CDR3 protein is CATSADRGSYEQYF. Here the CDR3 DNA reads TGTGCCACCAGCGCGGACAGGGGATCCTACGAGCAGTACTTC. Using reference TRBV15 and TRBJ2-7 for the parts outside the CDR3, the full variable domain is DAMVIQNPRYQVTQFGKPVTLSCSQTLNHNVMYWYQQKSSQAPKLLFHYYDKDFNNEADTPDNFQSRRPNTSFCFLDIRSPGLGDTAMYLCATSADRGSYEQYFGPGTRLTVT.

The chain joins TRBV5-1 to TRBJ2-1; D is uncertain. The CDR3 spans 15 residues. The germline CDR1 and CDR2 sequences are SGHRS and YFSETQ. The germline V and J ends were trimmed by 0 bases and 0 bases, with 7 bases remaining between them. CDR3 region: CASSLDRPSYNEQFF. In nucleotides, the CDR3 is TGCGCCAGCAGCTTGGACAGACCCTCCTACAATGAGCAGTTCTTC.

V is TRBV7-8 and J is TRBJ1-1; D may be TRBD1 (6 bases). Trimming removed 5 bases at V and 3 bases at J, with 13 bases between. CDR3 size: 14 residues. Germline V gives CDR1 SGHVS, CDR2 FQNEAQ. DNA of the CDR3: TGTGCCAGCAGCCCCGGACAGCTGGACACTGAAGCTTTCTTT. Its translation: CASSPGQLDTEAFF.

The chain combines TRBV5-1 with TRBJ1-2, with D unresolved. Germline V gene sequence: CDR1 SGHRS, CDR2 YFSETQ. There are 13 residues in the CDR3. V was shortened by 1 base and J by 0 bases, with 4 bases between the two germline ends. CDR3 sequence: CASSLTANYGYTF. The CDR3 nucleotides read TGCGCCAGCAGCTTGACAGCTAACTATGGCTACACCTTC.